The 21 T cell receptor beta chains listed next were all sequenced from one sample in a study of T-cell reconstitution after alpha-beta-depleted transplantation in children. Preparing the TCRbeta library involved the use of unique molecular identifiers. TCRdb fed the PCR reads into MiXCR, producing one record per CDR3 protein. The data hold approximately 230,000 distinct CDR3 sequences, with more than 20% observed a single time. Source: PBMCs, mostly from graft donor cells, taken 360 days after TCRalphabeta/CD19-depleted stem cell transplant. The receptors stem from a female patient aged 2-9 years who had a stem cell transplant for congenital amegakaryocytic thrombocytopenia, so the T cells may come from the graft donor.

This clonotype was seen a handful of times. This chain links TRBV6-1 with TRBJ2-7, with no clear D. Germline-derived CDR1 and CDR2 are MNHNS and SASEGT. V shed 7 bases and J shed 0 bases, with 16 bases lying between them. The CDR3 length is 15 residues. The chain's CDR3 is CASTPRAQNSYEQYF. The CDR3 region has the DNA TGTGCCAGCACCCCCCGGGCCCAGAACTCCTACGAGCAGTACTTC.

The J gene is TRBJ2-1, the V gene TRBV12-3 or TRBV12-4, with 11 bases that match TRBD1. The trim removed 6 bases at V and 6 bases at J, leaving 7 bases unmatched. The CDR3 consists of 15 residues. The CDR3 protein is CASRGQGAVSNEQFF. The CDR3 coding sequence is TGTGCCAGCAGAGGACAGGGGGCGGTAAGCAATGAGCAGTTCTTC.

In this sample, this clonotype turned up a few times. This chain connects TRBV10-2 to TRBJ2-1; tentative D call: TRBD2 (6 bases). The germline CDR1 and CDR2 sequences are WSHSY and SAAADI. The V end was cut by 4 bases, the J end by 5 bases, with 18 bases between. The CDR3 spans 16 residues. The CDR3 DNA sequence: TGCGCCAGCAGTGGAGTGAGCGGACTACGCCACAATGAGCAGTTCTTC. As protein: CASSGVSGLRHNEQFF.

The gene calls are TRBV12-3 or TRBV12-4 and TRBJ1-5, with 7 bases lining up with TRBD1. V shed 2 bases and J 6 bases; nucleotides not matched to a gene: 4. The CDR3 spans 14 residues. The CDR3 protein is CASSLLAGGQPQHF. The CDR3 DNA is TGTGCCAGCAGTTTACTGGCAGGGGGTCAGCCCCAGCATTTT.

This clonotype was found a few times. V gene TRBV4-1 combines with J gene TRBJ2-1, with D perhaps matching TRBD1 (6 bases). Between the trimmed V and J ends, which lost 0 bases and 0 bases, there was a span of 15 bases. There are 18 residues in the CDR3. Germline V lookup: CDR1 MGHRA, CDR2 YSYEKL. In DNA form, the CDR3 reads TGCGCCAGCAGCCAAGATCTGCCGGGACACAGCTCCTACAATGAGCAGTTCTTC. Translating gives CASSQDLPGHSSYNEQFF.

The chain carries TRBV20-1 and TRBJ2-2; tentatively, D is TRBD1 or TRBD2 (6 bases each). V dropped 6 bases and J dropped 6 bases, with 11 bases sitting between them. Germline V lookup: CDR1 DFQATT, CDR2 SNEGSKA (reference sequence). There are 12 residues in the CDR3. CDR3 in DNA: TGCAGTGCGCGGGACATCGCCGGGGAGCTGTTTTTT. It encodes CSARDIAGELFF.

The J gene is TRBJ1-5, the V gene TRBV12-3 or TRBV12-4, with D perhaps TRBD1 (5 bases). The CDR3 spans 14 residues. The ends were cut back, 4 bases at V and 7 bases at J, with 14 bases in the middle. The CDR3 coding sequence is TGTGCCAGCAGTTATTATGGGGGGGGACAGCCCCAGCATTTT. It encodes CASSYYGGGQPQHF.

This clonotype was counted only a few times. CDR3 loop: CASSLPRASGRDEQYF. The DNA for the CDR3 is TGTGCCAGCAGCTTACCCCGGGCTAGCGGGAGAGACGAGCAGTACTTC. This chain uses TRBV7-9 with TRBJ2-7, with TRBD2 matching over 10 bases. CDR1 is SEHNR and CDR2 is FQNEAQ in the germline V gene (reference sequence). The CDR3 contains 16 residues. The V segment lost 2 bases and the J segment 5 bases; nucleotides outside the gene matches: 9.

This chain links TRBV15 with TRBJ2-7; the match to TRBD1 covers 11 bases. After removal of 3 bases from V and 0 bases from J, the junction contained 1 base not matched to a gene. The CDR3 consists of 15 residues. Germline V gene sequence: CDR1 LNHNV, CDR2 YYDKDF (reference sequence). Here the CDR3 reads CATSRDRGLSYEQYF. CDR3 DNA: TGTGCCACCAGCAGGGACAGGGGGCTCTCCTACGAGCAGTACTTC.

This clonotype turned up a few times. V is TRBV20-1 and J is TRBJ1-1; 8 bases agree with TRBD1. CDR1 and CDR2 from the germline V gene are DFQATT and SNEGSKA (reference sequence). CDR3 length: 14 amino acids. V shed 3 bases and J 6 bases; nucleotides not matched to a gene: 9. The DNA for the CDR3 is TGCAGTGCTAGTGACAGGGGAGTTAGGGCTGAAGCTTTCTTT. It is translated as CSASDRGVRAEAFF.

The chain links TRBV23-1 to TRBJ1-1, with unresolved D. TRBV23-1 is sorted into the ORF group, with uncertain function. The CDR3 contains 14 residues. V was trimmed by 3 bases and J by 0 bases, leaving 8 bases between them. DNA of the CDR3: TGCGCCAGCAGTCAGGTACAGATGAACACTGAAGCTTTCTTT. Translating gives CASSQVQMNTEAFF.

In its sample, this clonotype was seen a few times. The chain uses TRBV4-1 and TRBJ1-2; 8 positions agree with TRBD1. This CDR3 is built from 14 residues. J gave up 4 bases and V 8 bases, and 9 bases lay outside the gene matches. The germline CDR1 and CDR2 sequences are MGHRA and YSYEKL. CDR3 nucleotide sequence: TGCGCCAGCGCGTATCTGGGGACAGGCTATGGCTACACCTTC. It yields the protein CASAYLGTGYGYTF.

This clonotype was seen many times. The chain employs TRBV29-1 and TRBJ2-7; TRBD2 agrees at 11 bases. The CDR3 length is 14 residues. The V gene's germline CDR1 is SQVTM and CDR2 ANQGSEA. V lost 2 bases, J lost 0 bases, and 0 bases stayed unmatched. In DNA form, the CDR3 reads TGCAGCGTTGAAACTAGCGGGAGCTCCTACGAGCAGTACTTC. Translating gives CSVETSGSSYEQYF.

The chain's CDR3 is CTISLGEPGLGNRGETQYF. CDR3 DNA sequence: TGTACCATCAGTTTAGGCGAACCGGGACTGGGGAATCGAGGGGAGACCCAGTACTTC. The chain is built from TRBV12-3 or TRBV12-4 and TRBJ2-5; the D gene is possibly TRBD2 (6 bases). The length of the CDR3 is 19 residues.

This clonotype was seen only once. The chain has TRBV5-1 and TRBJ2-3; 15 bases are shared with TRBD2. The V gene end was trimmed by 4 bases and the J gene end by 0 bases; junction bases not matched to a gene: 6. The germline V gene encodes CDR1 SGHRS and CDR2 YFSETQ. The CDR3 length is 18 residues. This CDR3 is CASSVGTSGGQSTDTQYF. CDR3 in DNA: TGCGCCAGCAGCGTAGGGACTAGCGGGGGGCAGAGCACAGATACGCAGTATTTT.

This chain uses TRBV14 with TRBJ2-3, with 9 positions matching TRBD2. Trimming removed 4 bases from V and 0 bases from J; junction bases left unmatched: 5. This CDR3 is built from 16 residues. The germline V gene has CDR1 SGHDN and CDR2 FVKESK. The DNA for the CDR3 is TGTGCCAGCAGCCGCCGGACTAGCGCAAGCACAGATACGCAGTATTTT. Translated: CASSRRTSASTDTQYF.

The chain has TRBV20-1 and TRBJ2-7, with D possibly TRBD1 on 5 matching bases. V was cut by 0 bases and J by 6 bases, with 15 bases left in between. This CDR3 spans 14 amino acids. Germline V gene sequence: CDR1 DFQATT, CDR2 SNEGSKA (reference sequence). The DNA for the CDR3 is TGCAGTGCTAGAGATCCAGGGTTCCCCTCCGAGCAGTACTTC. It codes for CSARDPGFPSEQYF.

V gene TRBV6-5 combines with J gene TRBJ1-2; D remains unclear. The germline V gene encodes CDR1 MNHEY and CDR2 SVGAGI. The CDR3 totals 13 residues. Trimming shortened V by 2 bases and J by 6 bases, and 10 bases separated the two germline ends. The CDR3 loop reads CASSYAQLHGYTF. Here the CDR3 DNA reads TGTGCCAGCAGTTACGCTCAGTTGCATGGCTACACCTTC.

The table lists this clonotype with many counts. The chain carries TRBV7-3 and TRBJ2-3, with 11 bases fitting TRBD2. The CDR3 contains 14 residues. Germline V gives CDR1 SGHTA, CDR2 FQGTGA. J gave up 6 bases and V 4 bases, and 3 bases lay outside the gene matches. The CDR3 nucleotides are TGTGCCAGCAGCTATCGGACTAGCGGGGATACGCAGTATTTT. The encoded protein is CASSYRTSGDTQYF. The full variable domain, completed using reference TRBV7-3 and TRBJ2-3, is GAGVSQTPSNKVTEKGKYVELRCDPISGHTALYWYRQSLGQGPEFLIYFQGTGAADDSGLPNDRFFAVRPEGSVSTLKIQRTERGDSAVYLCASSYRTSGDTQYFGPGTRLTVL.

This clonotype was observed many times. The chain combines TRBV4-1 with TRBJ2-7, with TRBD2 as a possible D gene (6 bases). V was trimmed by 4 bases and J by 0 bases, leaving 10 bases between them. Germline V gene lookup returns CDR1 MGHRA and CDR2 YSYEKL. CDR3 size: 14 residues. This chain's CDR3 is CASSPGLRSYEQYF. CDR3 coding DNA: TGCGCCAGCAGCCCGGGACTGCGCTCCTACGAGCAGTACTTC.

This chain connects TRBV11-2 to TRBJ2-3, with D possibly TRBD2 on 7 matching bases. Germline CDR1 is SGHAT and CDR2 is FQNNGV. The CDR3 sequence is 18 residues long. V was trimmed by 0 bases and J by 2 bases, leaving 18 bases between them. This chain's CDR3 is CASSLDLIRGATTDTQYF. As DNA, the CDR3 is TGTGCCAGCAGCTTAGATCTAATACGGGGGGCAACCACAGATACGCAGTATTTT.